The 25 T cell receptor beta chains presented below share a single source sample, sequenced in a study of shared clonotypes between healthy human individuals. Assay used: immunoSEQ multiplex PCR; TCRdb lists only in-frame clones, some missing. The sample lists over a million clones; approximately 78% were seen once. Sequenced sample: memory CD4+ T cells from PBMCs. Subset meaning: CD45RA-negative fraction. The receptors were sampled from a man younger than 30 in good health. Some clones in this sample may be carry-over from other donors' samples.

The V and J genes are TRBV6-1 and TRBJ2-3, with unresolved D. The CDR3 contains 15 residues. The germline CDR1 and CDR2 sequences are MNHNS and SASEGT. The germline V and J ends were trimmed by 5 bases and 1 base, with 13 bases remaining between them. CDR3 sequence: CASSRNPGGTDTQYF. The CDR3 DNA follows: TGTGCCAGCAGTAGAAACCCTGGCGGCACAGATACGCAGTATTTT.

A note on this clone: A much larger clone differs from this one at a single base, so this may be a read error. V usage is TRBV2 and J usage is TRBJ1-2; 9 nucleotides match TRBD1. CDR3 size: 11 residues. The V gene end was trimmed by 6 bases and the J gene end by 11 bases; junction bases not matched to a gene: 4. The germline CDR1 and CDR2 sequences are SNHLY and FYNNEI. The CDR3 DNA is TGTGCCAGCAGGAAGGACAGGGGTTACACCTTC. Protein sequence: CASRKDRGYTF.

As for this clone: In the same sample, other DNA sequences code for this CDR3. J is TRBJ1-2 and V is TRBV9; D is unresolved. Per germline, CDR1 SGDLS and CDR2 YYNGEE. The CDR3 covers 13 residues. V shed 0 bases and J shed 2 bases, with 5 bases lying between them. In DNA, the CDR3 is TGTGCCAGCAGCGTAGATAGAAACTATGGCTACACCTTC. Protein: CASSVDRNYGYTF. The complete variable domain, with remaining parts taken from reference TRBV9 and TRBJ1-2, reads DSGVTQTPKHLITATGQRVTLRCSPRSGDLSVYWYQQSLDQGLQFLIQYYNGEERAKGNILERFSAQQFPDLHSELNLSSLELGDSALYFCASSVDRNYGYTFGSGTRLTVV.

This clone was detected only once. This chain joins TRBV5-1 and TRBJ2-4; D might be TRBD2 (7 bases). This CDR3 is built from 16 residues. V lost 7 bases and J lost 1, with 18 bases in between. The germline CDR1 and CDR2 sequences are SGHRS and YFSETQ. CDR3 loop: CASGGDTGRAKNIQYF. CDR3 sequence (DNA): TGCGCCAGCGGAGGGGACACCGGGAGGGCCAAAAACATTCAGTACTTC.

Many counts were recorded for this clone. CDR3 sequence (DNA): TGTGCCACCAGCCCAGGGAGCCGGAAGACCCAGTACTTC. Protein: CATSPGSRKTQYF. The rearrangement uses TRBV15 and TRBJ2-5; possibly TRBD1 or TRBD2 for D (5 bases each). The germline gives CDR1 LNHNV, CDR2 YYDKDF (reference sequence). The CDR3 sequence is 13 residues long. Deletions cut 5 bases from V and 6 bases from J, with 13 bases between.

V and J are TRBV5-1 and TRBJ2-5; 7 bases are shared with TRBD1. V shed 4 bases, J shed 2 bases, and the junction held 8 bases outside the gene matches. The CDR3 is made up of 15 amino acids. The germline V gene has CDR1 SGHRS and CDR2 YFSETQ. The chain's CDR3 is CASSPGQIFQETQYF. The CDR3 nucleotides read TGCGCCAGCAGCCCGGGACAGATTTTTCAAGAGACCCAGTACTTC.

In DNA, the CDR3 is TGTGCCAGCAGCTTGGGGGGACTTAATGAAAAACTGTTTTTT. Residues: CASSLGGLNEKLFF. This chain joins TRBV5-4 and TRBJ1-4; maybe TRBD1 (5 bases). This CDR3 comprises 14 residues. V lost 0 bases and J lost 4, with 7 bases in between. From germline, CDR1 is SGHNT and CDR2 YYREEE (reference sequence).

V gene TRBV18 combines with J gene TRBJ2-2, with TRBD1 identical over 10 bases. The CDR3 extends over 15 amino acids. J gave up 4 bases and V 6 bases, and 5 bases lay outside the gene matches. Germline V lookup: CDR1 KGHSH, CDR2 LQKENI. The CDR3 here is CASSSGTGATGELFF. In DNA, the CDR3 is TGTGCCAGCTCTTCCGGGACAGGGGCCACCGGGGAGCTGTTTTTT.

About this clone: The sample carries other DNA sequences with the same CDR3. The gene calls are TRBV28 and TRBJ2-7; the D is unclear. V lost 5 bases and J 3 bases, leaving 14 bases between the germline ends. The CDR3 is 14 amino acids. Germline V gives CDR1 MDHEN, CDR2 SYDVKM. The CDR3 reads CASSTPSSRYEQYF. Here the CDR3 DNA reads TGTGCCAGCAGTACCCCCTCAAGTCGCTACGAGCAGTACTTC. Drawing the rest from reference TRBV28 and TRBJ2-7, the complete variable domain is DVKVTQSSRYLVKRTGEKVFLECVQDMDHENMFWYRQDPGLGLRLIYFSYDVKMKEKGDIPEGYSVSREKKERFSLILESASTNQTSMYLCASSTPSSRYEQYFGPGTRLTVT.

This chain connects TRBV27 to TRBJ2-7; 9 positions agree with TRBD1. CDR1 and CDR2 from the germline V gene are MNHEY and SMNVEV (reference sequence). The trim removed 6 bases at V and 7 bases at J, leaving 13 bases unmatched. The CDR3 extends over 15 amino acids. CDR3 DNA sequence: TGTGCCAGCAGATTTATACAGGGGGCTGCCCGGGAGCAGTACTTC. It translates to CASRFIQGAAREQYF.

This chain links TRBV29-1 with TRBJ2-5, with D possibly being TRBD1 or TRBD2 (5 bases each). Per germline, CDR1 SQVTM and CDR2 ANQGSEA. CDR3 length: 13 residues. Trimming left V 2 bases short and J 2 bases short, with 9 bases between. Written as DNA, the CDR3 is TGCAGCGTTGAAATGGGGGTACAAGAGACCCAGTACTTC. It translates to CSVEMGVQETQYF.

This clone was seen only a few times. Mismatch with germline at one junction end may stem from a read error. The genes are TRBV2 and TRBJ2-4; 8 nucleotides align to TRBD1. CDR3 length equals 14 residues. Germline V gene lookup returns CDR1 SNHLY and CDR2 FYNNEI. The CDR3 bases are TGTGCCAGCACAGGGGGCTCAGCCAAAAACGTTCAGTACTTC. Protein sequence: CASTGGSAKNVQYF.

As DNA, the CDR3 is TGCAGCGGGAGGCAGGGGACTGAAAAACTGTTTTTT. It translates to CSGRQGTEKLFF. This sequence joins TRBV29-1 and TRBJ1-4; D perhaps matches TRBD1 (6 bases). Trimming stripped 7 bases from V and 7 bases from J, with 13 bases between. Germline CDR1 and CDR2: SQVTM and ANQGSEA. This CDR3 is 12 amino acids long.

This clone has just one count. In DNA form, the CDR3 reads TGCGCCAGCAGCCAAGATAGGGCGGGAGGCTACGAGCAGTACTTC. Translating gives CASSQDRAGGYEQYF. V is TRBV4-1 and J is TRBJ2-7, with TRBD2 matching over 8 bases. Per the germline V gene, CDR1 is MGHRA and CDR2 is YSYEKL. This CDR3 has 15 amino acids. J was trimmed by 3 bases and V by 0 bases; bases with no gene match: 4.

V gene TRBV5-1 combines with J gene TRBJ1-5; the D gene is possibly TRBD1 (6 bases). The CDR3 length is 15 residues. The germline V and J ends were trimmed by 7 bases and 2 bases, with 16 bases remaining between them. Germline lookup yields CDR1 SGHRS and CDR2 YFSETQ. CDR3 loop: CASGGGAGRNQPQHF. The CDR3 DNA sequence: TGCGCCAGCGGAGGGGGGGCCGGTCGCAATCAGCCCCAGCATTTT.

The CDR3 nucleotides are TGCAGCGTGGAGGGACTAGCGGGAGTTGACGTCTCCTACAATGAGCAGTTCTTC. Translated, it gives CSVEGLAGVDVSYNEQFF. This chain connects TRBV29-1 to TRBJ2-1; 14 nucleotides agree with TRBD2. V lost 6 bases to trimming and J lost 0 bases; unmatched junction nucleotides: 10. The CDR3 sequence is 18 residues long. Germline CDR1 is SQVTM and CDR2 is ANQGSEA.

The CDR3 DNA sequence: TGTGCCAGCAGCCAAACCCGAAAGGGCTACGAGCAGTACTTC. It yields the protein CASSQTRKGYEQYF. This chain uses TRBV27 with TRBJ2-7; D remains unclear. Germline CDR1 and CDR2: MNHEY and SMNVEV (reference sequence). The V end lost 6 bases, the J end lost 3 bases, and 15 bases lay between the germline ends. This CDR3 comprises 14 residues.

For the CDR3, the DNA is TGTGCCAGCAGCTTAGGGGGGAACTACGAGCAGTACTTC. It is translated as CASSLGGNYEQYF. The chain uses TRBV7-6 and TRBJ2-7; perhaps D is TRBD1 or TRBD2 (5 bases each). The CDR3 is 13 amino acids. Looked up from germline, CDR1 is SGHVS and CDR2 is FNYEAQ. V dropped 1 base and J dropped 3 bases, with 7 bases sitting between them.

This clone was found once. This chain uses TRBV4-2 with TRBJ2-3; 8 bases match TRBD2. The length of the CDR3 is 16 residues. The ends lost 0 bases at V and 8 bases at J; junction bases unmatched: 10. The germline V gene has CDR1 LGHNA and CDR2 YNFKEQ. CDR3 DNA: TGTGCCAGCAGCCAAGATGTGCAGCGGGGGAGTGGTACGCAGTATTTT. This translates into CASSQDVQRGSGTQYF.

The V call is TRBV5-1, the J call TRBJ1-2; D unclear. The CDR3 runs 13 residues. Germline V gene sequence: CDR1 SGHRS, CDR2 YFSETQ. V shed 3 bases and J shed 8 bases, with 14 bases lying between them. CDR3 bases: TGCGCCAGCAGCTCGGAGCCACCACAGGGCTACACCTTC. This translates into CASSSEPPQGYTF.

The CDR3 sequence: CASSLSLDRDFIWETQYF. CDR3 in DNA: TGTGCCAGCTCCCTGAGCCTAGACCGGGACTTCATATGGGAGACCCAGTACTTC. The chain links TRBV7-8 to TRBJ2-5, with D possibly TRBD2 on 6 matching bases. Deletions cut 8 bases from V and 5 bases from J, with 30 bases between. The CDR3 spans 18 residues. Germline loops: CDR1 SGHVS, CDR2 FQNEAQ. Full variable domain (outside the CDR3, taken from reference TRBV7-8 and TRBJ2-5): GAGVSQSPRYKVAKRGQDVALRCDPISGHVSLFWYQQALGQGPEFLTYFQNEAQLDKSGLPSDRFFAERPEGSVSTLKIQRTQQEDSAVYLCASSLSLDRDFIWETQYFGPGTRLLVL.

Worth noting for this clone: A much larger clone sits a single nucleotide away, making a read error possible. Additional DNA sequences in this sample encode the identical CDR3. The CDR3 coding sequence is TGTGCCAGCAGCTCTCGGACTAGCGGGAGCTACGAGCAGTACTTC. This translates into CASSSRTSGSYEQYF. The chain joins TRBV6-6 to TRBJ2-7; 13 bases agree with TRBD2. CDR3 length: 15 residues. Per germline, CDR1 MNHNY and CDR2 SVGAGI (reference sequence). J lost 3 bases, V lost 6 bases, and 5 bases had no gene match.

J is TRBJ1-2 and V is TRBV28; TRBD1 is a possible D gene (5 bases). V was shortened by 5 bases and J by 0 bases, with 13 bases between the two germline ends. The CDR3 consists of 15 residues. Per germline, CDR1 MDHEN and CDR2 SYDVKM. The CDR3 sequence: CASSPWTTTNYGYTF. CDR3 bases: TGTGCCAGCAGTCCCTGGACAACTACTAACTATGGCTACACCTTC.

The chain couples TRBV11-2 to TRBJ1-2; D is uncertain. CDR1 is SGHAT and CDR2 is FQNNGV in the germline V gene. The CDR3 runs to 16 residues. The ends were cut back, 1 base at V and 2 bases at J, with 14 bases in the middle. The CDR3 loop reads CASSLVSGNSNYGYTF. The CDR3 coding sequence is TGTGCCAGCAGCTTAGTTAGCGGGAACAGCAACTATGGCTACACCTTC.

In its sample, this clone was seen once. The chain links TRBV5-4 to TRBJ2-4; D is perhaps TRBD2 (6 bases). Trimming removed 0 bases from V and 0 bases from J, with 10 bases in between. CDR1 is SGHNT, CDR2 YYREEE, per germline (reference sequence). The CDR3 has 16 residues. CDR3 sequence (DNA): TGTGCCAGCAGCTTGGGCGGGATGCTAGCCAAAAACATTCAGTACTTC. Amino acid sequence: CASSLGGMLAKNIQYF.